These 9 T cell receptor beta chains were sequenced from one sample in a study of T-cell memory formation after mild COVID-19. MiXCR, applied by TCRdb to the 5' RACE reads, yields one record per CDR3 protein. The top ten hold 7.5% to 9.5% of the sample, which has fewer than 550,000 distinct CDR3 sequences, around 18% seen once. Sequencing was carried out using PBMCs or a T cell subset sorted from them (not recorded which). The receptors stem from an adult woman who had mild COVID-19 (a few samples of this study predate the infection). Cell type and time point are not known.

In its sample, this clonotype was seen a few times. This rearrangement joins TRBV7-3 to TRBJ2-3; no reliable D call. This CDR3 is 16 amino acids long. CDR1 is SGHTA, CDR2 FQGTGA, per germline. The V gene lost 6 bases and the J gene lost 1 base, with 17 bases spanning the gap. Written as DNA, the CDR3 is TGTGCCAGCAGTCTGGGAATAGCTTTTGGCACAGATACGCAGTATTTT. It is translated as CASSLGIAFGTDTQYF. The full variable domain, its missing parts supplied by reference TRBV7-3 and TRBJ2-3, is GAGVSQTPSNKVTEKGKYVELRCDPISGHTALYWYRQSLGQGPEFLIYFQGTGAADDSGLPNDRFFAVRPEGSVSTLKIQRTERGDSAVYLCASSLGIAFGTDTQYFGPGTRLTVL.

The J gene is TRBJ2-2, the V gene TRBV6-4; 7 positions agree with TRBD2. CDR1 and CDR2 from the germline V gene are MRHNA and SNTAGT. The CDR3 loop spans 18 amino acids. V lost 4 bases to trimming and J lost 3 bases; unmatched junction nucleotides: 14. CDR3 DNA sequence: TGTGCCAGCAGTGCTGTTGTGCCTAGCGGTGGCTACACCGGGGAGCTGTTTTTT. It is translated as CASSAVVPSGGYTGELFF.

This sequence joins TRBV4-1 and TRBJ1-6; D is possibly TRBD1 (5 bases). CDR1 and CDR2 (germline): MGHRA, YSYEKL. This CDR3 region has 15 residues. The germline V and J ends were trimmed by 5 bases and 1 base, with 9 bases remaining between them. Here the CDR3 DNA reads TGCGCCAGCAGCACCCAGGGTTCCTATAATTCACCCCTCCACTTT. As protein: CASSTQGSYNSPLHF.

DNA of the CDR3: TGTGCCAGCAGCTTAGACTGGGGGGGCGGCCAAGAAGCTTTCTTT. Encoded protein: CASSLDWGGGQEAFF. The gene calls are TRBV7-2 and TRBJ1-1, with D perhaps matching TRBD1 (6 bases). CDR1 and CDR2 from the germline V gene are SGHTA and FQGNSA. The CDR3 sequence is 15 residues long. V was trimmed by 1 base and J by 8 bases, leaving 17 bases between them.

This clonotype occurred a few times. The chain has TRBV5-5 and TRBJ2-2; D remains ambiguous. V was trimmed by 1 base and J by 5 bases, leaving 12 bases between them. The germline V gene has CDR1 SGHKS and CDR2 YYEKEE (reference sequence). The CDR3 sequence is 15 residues long. CDR3 bases: TGTGCCAGCAGCTTGAACTCAAGGGAAACCGGGGAGCTGTTTTTT. Its translation: CASSLNSRETGELFF. Complete variable domain (other parts from reference TRBV5-5 and TRBJ2-2): DAGVTQSPTHLIKTRGQQVTLRCSPISGHKSVSWYQQVLGQGPQFIFQYYEKEERGRGNFPDRFSARQFPNYSSELNVNALLLGDSALYLCASSLNSRETGELFFGEGSRLTVL.

V usage is TRBV20-1 and J usage is TRBJ1-6; maybe TRBD1 (6 bases). Germline lookup yields CDR1 DFQATT and CDR2 SNEGSKA (reference sequence). Trimming pared 3 bases from V and 7 bases from J, leaving 10 bases between. This CDR3 is built from 13 residues. This chain's CDR3 is CSARDSGNSPLHF. The CDR3 region has the DNA TGCAGTGCTAGGGACAGCGGAAATTCACCCCTCCACTTT.

This clonotype was counted a few times. The genes are TRBV15 and TRBJ2-3; 8 positions match TRBD2. This CDR3 has 14 amino acids. CDR1 and CDR2 (germline): LNHNV, YYDKDF (reference sequence). J was trimmed by 2 bases and V by 5 bases; bases with no gene match: 3. The CDR3 here is CATSGAGVTDTQYF. For the CDR3, the DNA is TGTGCCACCAGCGGAGCGGGAGTCACAGATACGCAGTATTTT.

This clonotype was counted only a few times. The chain employs TRBV2 and TRBJ2-7; a weak D match, TRBD1 (5 bases). This CDR3 has 16 residues. The germline V gene has CDR1 SNHLY and CDR2 FYNNEI. With 3 bases removed from V and 0 bases from J, the gap between germline ends came to 15 bases. CDR3 in amino acids: CASSDRGGKSSYEQYF. CDR3 DNA: TGTGCCAGCAGTGATAGGGGCGGAAAGAGCTCCTACGAGCAGTACTTC.

This clonotype was observed many times. The chain is built from TRBV10-3 and TRBJ1-2; TRBD1 aligns across 11 bases. Germline V gene lookup returns CDR1 ENHRY and CDR2 SYGVKD. V lost 7 bases to trimming and J lost 8 bases; unmatched junction nucleotides: 3. There are 12 residues in the CDR3. CDR3 in DNA: TGTGCCATCACCGGGACAGGGGGAGGCTACACCTTC. The encoded protein is CAITGTGGGYTF.